This passage covers 20 T cell receptor beta chains from one sample sequenced in a study of cytomegalovirus exposure and HLA in healthy donors. In the PCR, 60 Vbeta and 13 Jbeta primers were used. Profiled with immunoSEQ multiplex PCR; TCRdb holds only in-frame clones, not every one. The sample lists approximately 140,000 clones, roughly 80% occurring once. The specimen sequenced was PBMCs. These receptors all stem from a female donor in good health and CMV-seronegative.

This chain joins TRBV11-3 and TRBJ1-2, with D perhaps TRBD1 (5 bases). Germline V gene lookup returns CDR1 SGHNT and CDR2 YENEEA. V was pared by 7 bases and J by 0 bases, with 15 bases between. This CDR3 comprises 15 residues. The CDR3 protein is CASNNEGAANYGYTF. CDR3 nucleotides: TGTGCCAGCAACAATGAAGGGGCAGCTAACTATGGCTACACCTTC.

The chain links TRBV5-1 to TRBJ1-2; tentative D call: TRBD1 (6 bases). Germline loops: CDR1 SGHRS, CDR2 YFSETQ. The CDR3 has 12 residues. The V gene lost 5 bases and the J gene lost 6 bases, with 11 bases spanning the gap. CDR3 loop: CASSWDTNGYTF. As DNA, the CDR3 is TGCGCCAGCAGTTGGGACACAAATGGCTACACCTTC.

This clone was recorded once. V usage is TRBV5-4 and J usage is TRBJ2-7; the match to TRBD2 covers 14 bases. The V gene end was trimmed by 4 bases and the J gene end by 9 bases; junction bases not matched to a gene: 6. The CDR3 is 14 amino acids. Germline CDR1 is SGHNT and CDR2 is YYREEE (reference sequence). This chain's CDR3 is CASSAGLAGAAQYF. DNA of the CDR3: TGTGCCAGCAGCGCGGGACTAGCGGGAGCTGCGCAGTACTTC.

The chain joins TRBV6-6 to TRBJ2-7; 7 bases fit TRBD1. J was trimmed by 7 bases and V by 2 bases; bases with no gene match: 5. There are 13 residues in the CDR3. CDR1 is MNHNY, CDR2 SVGAGI, per germline (reference sequence). The CDR3 is CASSYPGGGEQYF. The CDR3 DNA follows: TGTGCCAGCAGTTACCCAGGGGGTGGGGAGCAGTACTTC.

As DNA, the CDR3 is TGTGCCAGCTCAGTGAGCTCCAAGAACAATGAGCAGTTCTTC. Encoded protein: CASSVSSKNNEQFF. The chain employs TRBV18 and TRBJ2-1; D is undetermined. Trimming shortened V by 5 bases and J by 5 bases, and 13 bases separated the two germline ends. This CDR3 has 14 residues. Per the germline V gene, CDR1 is KGHSH and CDR2 is LQKENI.

The V gene is TRBV10-2, the J gene TRBJ2-7; 9 nucleotides line up with TRBD1. Trimming removed 5 bases from V and 4 bases from J; junction bases left unmatched: 6. The CDR3 consists of 14 residues. Germline CDR1 is WSHSY and CDR2 is SAAADI. Here the CDR3 DNA reads TGCGCCAGCAGTTATGGGACAGGGCAGTACGAGCAGTACTTC. Amino acid sequence: CASSYGTGQYEQYF.

This chain links TRBV9 with TRBJ2-7; 8 bases are shared with TRBD1. Germline assignment: CDR1 SGDLS and CDR2 YYNGEE. The trim removed 0 bases at V and 3 bases at J, leaving 2 bases unmatched. CDR3 length: 14 residues. This chain's CDR3 is CASSVAGQGYEQYF. CDR3 sequence (DNA): TGTGCCAGCAGCGTAGCCGGACAGGGCTACGAGCAGTACTTC.

CDR3 bases: TGTGCCAGCAGTTTAGTATCACTTATTTATGGCTACACCTTC. Its translation is CASSLVSLIYGYTF. This sequence joins TRBV28 and TRBJ1-2, with unresolved D. V lost 2 bases, J lost 5 bases, and 12 bases lay in between. This CDR3 is 14 amino acids long. Germline V lookup: CDR1 MDHEN, CDR2 SYDVKM.

The chain is built from TRBV6-1 and TRBJ2-5; no definite D call. Between the trimmed V and J ends, which lost 7 bases and 8 bases, there was a span of 17 bases. The CDR3 spans 13 residues. The germline V gene encodes CDR1 MNHNS and CDR2 SASEGT. The CDR3 spells CASIEYHSQTQYF. The DNA for the CDR3 is TGTGCCAGCATAGAGTACCATTCCCAAACCCAGTACTTC.

V and J are TRBV30 and TRBJ1-3; D gene unclear. This CDR3 spans 14 amino acids. Germline V gene lookup returns CDR1 GTSNPN and CDR2 SVGIG (reference sequence). Trimming removed 0 bases at V and 4 bases at J, with 10 bases between. CDR3 loop: CAWSVSFYGNTIYF. The CDR3 DNA is TGTGCCTGGAGTGTGAGTTTCTACGGAAACACCATATATTTT.

The DNA for the CDR3 is TGTGCCAGCAGCTTGACAAGAAACACCGGGGAGCTGTTTTTT. Its protein product is CASSLTRNTGELFF. The genes are TRBV11-3 and TRBJ2-2; D is unclear. Germline lookup yields CDR1 SGHNT and CDR2 YENEEA. This CDR3 is 14 amino acids long. V was pared by 3 bases and J by 2 bases, with 7 bases between.

This clone has just a few counts. The J gene is TRBJ1-5, the V gene TRBV6-1; 10 positions match TRBD1. Germline loops: CDR1 MNHNS, CDR2 SASEGT. The CDR3 spans 14 residues. Trimming removed 6 bases from V and 7 bases from J; junction bases left unmatched: 6. Here the CDR3 DNA reads TGTGCCAGCAGAGCCGGGACAGGGGTACAGCCCCAGCATTTT. Its translation: CASRAGTGVQPQHF.

This chain uses TRBV30 with TRBJ2-4; the match to TRBD1 covers 8 bases. Germline V CDR1 and CDR2: GTSNPN, SVGIG (reference sequence). The CDR3 has 14 residues. After removal of 6 bases from V and 0 bases from J, the junction contained 4 bases not matched to a gene. The CDR3 here is CACDRGLAKNIQYF. DNA of the CDR3: TGTGCCTGCGACAGGGGACTAGCCAAAAACATTCAGTACTTC.

This clone was counted between two and nine times. The chain employs TRBV25-1 and TRBJ1-4, with TRBD1 matching over 7 bases. V was pared by 0 bases and J by 5 bases, with 9 bases of the junction left unmatched. The CDR3 is 17 amino acids. The V gene's germline CDR1 is MGHDK and CDR2 SYGVNS. The chain's CDR3 is CASSEYVAGGHNEKLFF. The CDR3 DNA reads TGTGCCAGCAGTGAATACGTAGCAGGGGGACACAATGAAAAACTGTTTTTT.

The chain uses TRBV5-1 and TRBJ2-1; D is perhaps TRBD2 (6 bases). CDR1 SGHRS and CDR2 YFSETQ come from the germline V gene. Trimming stripped 5 bases from V and 0 bases from J, with 12 bases between. The CDR3 totals 15 residues. The CDR3 sequence is CASRDAGSSYNEQFF. CDR3 in DNA: TGCGCCAGCAGAGACGCCGGGAGCTCCTACAATGAGCAGTTCTTC. Based on the CDR3 plus reference TRBV5-1 and TRBJ2-1, the full variable domain is KAGVTQTPRYLIKTRGQQVTLSCSPISGHRSVSWYQQTPGQGLQFLFEYFSETQRNKGNFPGRFSGRQFSNSRSEMNVSTLELGDSALYLCASRDAGSSYNEQFFGPGTRLTVL.

The V call is TRBV12-5, the J call TRBJ1-1, with 11 bases that match TRBD1. The J segment lost 5 bases and the V segment lost 6 bases, leaving 8 bases of the junction unmatched. The CDR3 consists of 15 residues. Germline loops: CDR1 LGHNT, CDR2 FRNRAP. The CDR3 loop reads CASGDGQGAWTEAFF. CDR3 bases: TGTGCTAGTGGCGACGGACAGGGGGCATGGACTGAAGCTTTCTTT. Full variable domain (remainder filled in from reference TRBV12-5 and TRBJ1-1): DARVTQTPRHKVTEMGQEVTMRCQPILGHNTVFWYRQTMMQGLELLAYFRNRAPLDDSGMPKDRFSAEMPDATLATLKIQPSEPRDSAVYFCASGDGQGAWTEAFFGQGTRLTVV.

The J gene is TRBJ2-5, the V gene TRBV5-1; 14 bases match TRBD2. Germline loops: CDR1 SGHRS, CDR2 YFSETQ. This CDR3 region has 16 residues. After removal of 0 bases from V and 3 bases from J, the junction contained 1 base not matched to a gene. This CDR3 reads CASSLGGLAGEETQYF. The CDR3, as DNA: TGCGCCAGCAGCTTGGGGGGACTAGCGGGAGAAGAGACCCAGTACTTC. Full variable domain (remainder filled in from reference TRBV5-1 and TRBJ2-5): KAGVTQTPRYLIKTRGQQVTLSCSPISGHRSVSWYQQTPGQGLQFLFEYFSETQRNKGNFPGRFSGRQFSNSRSEMNVSTLELGDSALYLCASSLGGLAGEETQYFGPGTRLLVL.

This clone came up a few times. The chain recombines TRBV4-1 with TRBJ1-1; D remains unclear. Germline values: CDR1 MGHRA, CDR2 YSYEKL. V was cut by 4 bases and J by 8 bases, with 8 bases left in between. The CDR3 is made up of 11 amino acids. CDR3 protein: CASSLAAEAFF. CDR3 DNA sequence: TGCGCCAGCAGCCTCGCCGCGGAAGCTTTCTTT.

The V call is TRBV19, the J call TRBJ1-1; perhaps TRBD1 as D (6 bases). Trimming stripped 9 bases from V and 5 bases from J, with 16 bases between. Germline V gene data show CDR1 as LNHDA and CDR2 as SQIVND (reference sequence). The length of the CDR3 is 13 residues. In DNA, the CDR3 is TGTGCCAGCCTGAACCAAGGGGGAACTGAAGCTTTCTTT. Amino acid sequence: CASLNQGGTEAFF.

In this sample, this clone turned up a few times. The CDR3 DNA sequence: TGTGCCAGCAGCCTCAATCAGCCCCAGCATTTT. This sequence encodes CASSLNQPQHF. The chain couples TRBV6-1 to TRBJ1-5; D is unclear. This CDR3 is 11 amino acids long. In germline, CDR1 is MNHNS, CDR2 SASEGT. V lost 6 bases and J 3 bases, leaving 3 bases between the germline ends.